This TCR beta chain was recovered during a study of T cell repertoires in cytomegalovirus infection. Study overall: Selected CMV epitopes included recently identified HLA-C-restricted ones as well as well-studied HLA-B-restricted ones. A matching HLA type, together with CMV infection, was signaled by public TCR beta signatures. Study-level points and caveats: The ex vivo response showed dominance by HLA-C-restricted CMV-specific TCR beta clonotypes. The study identified carriers of CMV plus the relevant HLA from cumulative public TCR beta family frequency.

Points on this clonotype: Antigen specificity is unknown.

TCRdb passed the reads through MiXCR, listing each CDR3 protein once. This sample has approximately 910,000 distinct CDR3 sequences, with around 29% found just once. Germline V CDR1 and CDR2: SGDLS, YYNGEE. The germline V and J ends were trimmed by 0 bases and 4 bases, with 10 bases remaining between them. The length of the CDR3 is 14 residues. V and J are TRBV9 and TRBJ1-2, with D possibly matching TRBD1 (5 bases). The specimen comprised cultured CD8+ T cells from PBMCs, sampled from culture after CMV antigen stimulation. This receptor was obtained from a human donor in good health (CMV status not recorded). Some clones in this sample may be carry-over from other donors' samples. The CDR3: CASSVGGGGYGYTF. DNA for the CDR3: TGTGCCAGCAGCGTAGGGGGGGGTGGCTATGGCTACACCTTC.